Presented here are 5 T cell receptor beta chains from one specimen sequenced in a study of tumor-infiltrating lymphocytes in glioblastoma multiforme. TCRB libraries came from RNA via three nested multiplex PCR rounds. TCRdb independently ran MiXCR on the multiplex PCR reads; one entry per CDR3 protein. The data hold about 9,600 distinct CDR3 sequences, with just over 65% observed a single time. What was sequenced was brain tumor tissue. The receptors originated from a male donor with glioblastoma.

This clonotype appeared once. An end of the junction does not agree with germline; a read error may underlie this. J is TRBJ2-1 and V is TRBV29-1, with D possibly being TRBD1 (7 bases). The CDR3 is made up of 14 amino acids. Per the germline V gene, CDR1 is SQVTM and CDR2 is ANQGSEA. The CDR3 region has the DNA TGCAGCGTTGAGGAGCGGCAGGGGGGCAATGAGCAGATCTTC. The encoded protein is CSVEERQGGNEQIF.

This clonotype was detected only a few times. The chain has TRBV12-3 or TRBV12-4 and TRBJ1-5; 12 positions match TRBD1. V lost 5 bases to trimming and J lost 1 base; unmatched junction nucleotides: 3. The CDR3 length is 16 residues. CDR3 loop: CASSGGTGGSNQPQHF. DNA for the CDR3: TGTGCCAGCAGTGGCGGGACAGGGGGCAGCAATCAGCCCCAGCATTTT.

The chain uses TRBV5-1 and TRBJ2-7; TRBD1 might be the D (6 bases). V shed 6 bases and J shed 4 bases, with 20 bases lying between them. This CDR3 spans 15 amino acids. Looked up from germline, CDR1 is SGHRS and CDR2 is YFSETQ. CDR3 DNA: TGCGCCAGCAAACCCAGACAGGATGTGGGGTACGAGCAGTACTTC. The encoded protein is CASKPRQDVGYEQYF. The full variable domain, with the rest looked up from reference TRBV5-1 and TRBJ2-7, is KAGVTQTPRYLIKTRGQQVTLSCSPISGHRSVSWYQQTPGQGLQFLFEYFSETQRNKGNFPGRFSGRQFSNSRSEMNVSTLELGDSALYLCASKPRQDVGYEQYFGPGTRLTVT.

As concerns this clonotype: An end of the junction differs from the germline gene, which may be a read error. The chain couples TRBV6-5 to TRBJ2-7; 9 bases match TRBD2. The CDR3 sequence is 15 residues long. Germline CDR1 is MNHEY and CDR2 is SVGAGI. CDR3 sequence reads: CASSYLAGVPYEQCF. The CDR3 nucleotides read TGTGCCAGCAGTTACTTAGCGGGAGTCCCCTACGAGCAGTGCTTC.

This clonotype was detected once. The chain employs TRBV11-2 and TRBJ2-5, with D perhaps TRBD2 (6 bases). Germline V gene sequence: CDR1 SGHAT, CDR2 FQNNGV. Trimming stripped 4 bases from V and 4 bases from J, with 10 bases between. The CDR3 spans 13 residues. The CDR3, as DNA: TGTGCCAGCAGCTGGAGGGTAATAGAGACCCAGTACTTC. This translates into CASSWRVIETQYF.